This TCR beta chain was sequenced during a study of T cell responses to AZD1222 COVID-19 vaccine. Doses given second, at about 4 or about 12 weeks, were pooled. The method was immunoSEQ multiplex PCR; TCRdb's version includes in-frame clones alone and lacks a portion of them. The sample records over 90,000 clones, roughly 90% being singletons. Study-wide results and caveats: Among those given AZD1222, only 6 or 7 were seropositive at baseline. After the peak T cell response, and only then, were repertoires sampled. Within unmutated variant regions lay the reported targets of nearly half of spike-specific TCRs.

CDR3 length: 15 residues. CDR1 and CDR2 (germline): SGHTA, FQGNSA. V was pared by 3 bases and J by 3 bases, with 12 bases between. This clone was picked up one time. The antigen remains undetermined. The chain couples TRBV7-2 to TRBJ2-1, with D hard to call. Sequencing was performed on peripheral blood, taken 28 days after the second AZD1222 dose. This TCR was recovered from an adult who received the AZD1222 COVID-19 vaccine. The CDR3 DNA is TGTGCCAGCAGCTTTGCAGAGAATTTCTACAATGAGCAGTTCTTC. This translates into CASSFAENFYNEQFF.